This T cell receptor (beta chain) stems from a study of blood T cells in healthy people across ages. This clonotype has ten or more counts. What it binds is not known. Primers used in a second PCR of about 6 to 11 cycles were a sample-barcoded 5' primer and a J-beta primer mix. Every sample produced at least 2.5 million CDR3-containing paired-end reads. TCRdb re-called the 5' RACE reads through MiXCR, storing one row per CDR3 protein. The data show around 780,000 distinct CDR3 sequences, 45% to 70% seen once. The donors, aged about 6 to 90, were healthy Caucasians from Russia. Findings of the study overall: Higher naive T cell percentage went strongly together with higher TCR beta diversity. Age showed a roughly linear inverse relationship with TCR beta diversity per million T cells.

Sequences were obtained from blood. The TCR originated in a man aged 35-49 years in good health.

The CDR3 bases are TGTGCCAGCAGCTTAGAAGGGGCCACAGATACGCAGTATTTT. This codes for CASSLEGATDTQYF. V and J are TRBV7-3 and TRBJ2-3; D possibly corresponds to TRBD1 (5 bases). Germline CDR1 reads SGHTA; CDR2 reads FQGTGA. This CDR3 is 14 amino acids long. The V and J ends lost 2 bases and 2 bases respectively, with 8 bases between them.